The clone carrying this T cell receptor beta chain was observed a handful of times. Its specificity is unknown. Primers: 60 Vbeta forward and 13 Jbeta reverse. The repertoire was sequenced with immunoSEQ multiplex PCR; TCRdb's copy has only in-frame clones and lacks some. This table has around 150,000 clones, about four fifths appearing once. These data are taken from a study of cytomegalovirus exposure and HLA in healthy donors. About the study: Early on, a data release was issued that held roughly 86 million unique TCRs from HLA-typed donors.

Overall study findings and caveats: TCR beta sequences numbering roughly 18,000 were associated with HLA alleles at 0.05 false discovery rate in a later analysis. Earlier analysis found most TCR beta V segments productive about 90% or about 30% of the time.

Trimming pared 11 bases from V and 2 bases from J, leaving 12 bases between. CDR3 length equals 13 residues. CDR1 and CDR2 (germline): MNHNS, SASEGT. The clonotype originates from a male donor in good health and CMV-seronegative. The source material was PBMCs. The chain is built from TRBV6-1 and TRBJ1-4, with D perhaps matching TRBD1 (5 bases). CDR3 sequence reads: CAGGGTTNEKLFF. The DNA for the CDR3 is TGTGCCGGGGGAGGGACGACTAATGAAAAACTGTTTTTT.